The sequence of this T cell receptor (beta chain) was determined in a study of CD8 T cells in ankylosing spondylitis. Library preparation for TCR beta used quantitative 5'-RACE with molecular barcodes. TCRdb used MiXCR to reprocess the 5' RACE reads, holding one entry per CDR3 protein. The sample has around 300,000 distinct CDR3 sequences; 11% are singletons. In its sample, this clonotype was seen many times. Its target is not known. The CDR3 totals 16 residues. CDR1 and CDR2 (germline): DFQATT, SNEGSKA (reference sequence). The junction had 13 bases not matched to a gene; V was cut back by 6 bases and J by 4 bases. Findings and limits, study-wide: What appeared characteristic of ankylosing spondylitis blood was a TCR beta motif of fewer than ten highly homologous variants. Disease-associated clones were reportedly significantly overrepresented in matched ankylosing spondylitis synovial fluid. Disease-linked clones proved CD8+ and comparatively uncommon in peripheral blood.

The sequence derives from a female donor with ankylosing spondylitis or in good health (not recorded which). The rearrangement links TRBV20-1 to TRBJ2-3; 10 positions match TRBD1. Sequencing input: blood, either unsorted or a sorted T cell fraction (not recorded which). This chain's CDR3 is CSAKGQGTAPSDTQYF. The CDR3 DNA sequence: TGCAGTGCCAAGGGACAGGGGACTGCTCCCTCAGATACGCAGTATTTT.